Listed below are T cell receptor beta chains from one sample, sequenced in a study of beta chain features in type 1 diabetes. Profiled with immunoSEQ multiplex PCR; TCRdb holds only in-frame clones, not every one. The sample consists of around 300,000 clones, roughly 11% of them appearing once. Input material: naive CD4+ T cells from blood. These receptors were obtained from a woman in her twenties or thirties in good health. The CDR3 runs from the conserved cysteine through the conserved F or W. The D gene is left open where the match is weak. Clone size is not always given. Where it is, it says once, few, many or a class for expanded clones.

v_gene	d_gene	abundance	j_gene	CDR3nt	CDR3aa
TRBV7-2	TRBD1	few	TRBJ1-2	TGTGCCAGCAGCTCGGGACAGTCGATATATGGCTACACCTTC	CASSSGQSIYGYTF
TRBV9	.	.	TRBJ2-1	TGTGCCAGCAGCGCCGATGACAGGAGCTCCTACAATGAGCAGTTCTTC	CASSADDRSSYNEQFF
TRBV12-5	TRBD2	few	TRBJ2-3	TGTGCTAGTGGCTCGGGACTAGCGGACTTCACGGGTACGCAGTATTTT	CASGSGLADFTGTQYF
TRBV19	TRBD2	.	TRBJ2-3	TGTGCCAGTAGTCCTCTGACTAGCCTAGCTCCAGATACGCAGTATTTT	CASSPLTSLAPDTQYF
TRBV6-1	TRBD2	few	TRBJ2-7	TGTGCCAGCGTGCTAGCGGCCACCTACGAGCAGTACTTC	CASVLAATYEQYF
TRBV4-2	.	few	TRBJ1-1	TGTGCCAGCAGCCAAGACGAGCTCACTGAAGCTTTCTTT	CASSQDELTEAFF
TRBV21-1	.	.	TRBJ1-1	TGTGCCAGCAGCCACCACAGGGGAAAAGCTTTCTTT	CASSHHRGKAFF
TRBV21-1	.	.	TRBJ1-2	TGTGCCAGCAACGGATTATTGGACAGCAACTATGGCTACACCTTC	CASNGLLDSNYGYTF
TRBV5-1	.	.	TRBJ1-5	TGCGCCAGCAGCTTGGACACACAAAGCAATCAGCCCCAGCATTTT	CASSLDTQSNQPQHF
TRBV11-2	.	.	TRBJ2-2	TGTGCCAGCAGGTCGGCGAACACCGGGGAGCTGTTTTTT	CASRSANTGELFF
TRBV27	TRBD1	.	TRBJ2-1	TGTGCCAGCAGTCCCGGACAGGGAAGTTACAATGAGCAGTTCTTC	CASSPGQGSYNEQFF
TRBV14	.	.	TRBJ2-1	TGTGCCAGCAGCCAAGGCTGGTTAGTCCATTGGAATGAGCAGTTCTTC	CASSQGWLVHWNEQFF
TRBV6-1	.	.	TRBJ1-5	TGTGCCAGCAGTGAAGGGGGACAAAATAGCAATCAGCCCCAGCATTTT	CASSEGGQNSNQPQHF
TRBV6-5	.	.	TRBJ1-5	TGTGCCAGCAGTTGGGGGCGAGATCAGCCCCAGCATTTT	CASSWGRDQPQHF
TRBV20-1	.	few	TRBJ2-5	TGCAGTGCTAGAGATCGAGAGACCCAGTACTTC	CSARDRETQYF
TRBV29-1	TRBD2	few	TRBJ2-5	TGCAGCGCAACAGCGGGAGAGTATGAGACCCAGTACTTC	CSATAGEYETQYF
TRBV7-2	.	.	TRBJ2-5	TGTGCCAGCAGCCCTCGGCAGGTAAAAGAGACCCAGTACTTC	CASSPRQVKETQYF
TRBV29-1	TRBD1	.	TRBJ2-7	TGCAGCACGTGGTCGGGACAGGGGGGCCACGAGCAGTACTTC	CSTWSGQGGHEQYF
TRBV27	.	few	TRBJ2-3	TGTGCCAGCAGTTTAGCTAGCGGCACAGATACGCAGTATTTT	CASSLASGTDTQYF
TRBV18	TRBD2	few	TRBJ2-1	TGTGCCAGCTCACTAATAGCGGGAGGCGAGCAGTTCTTC	CASSLIAGGEQFF
TRBV5-1	.	few	TRBJ2-3	TGCGCCAGCAGCTTAGCGGGTGATCGCACAGATACGCAGTATTTT	CASSLAGDRTDTQYF
TRBV30	.	.	TRBJ2-3	TGTGCCTGGAACCGGGCGGGTCGGGCGGATACGCAGTATTTT	CAWNRAGRADTQYF
TRBV14	TRBD1	few	TRBJ2-1	TGTGCCAATCCGGGACAGGGTGCTCCCGGTGGCCCCTACAATGAGCAGTTCTTC	CANPGQGAPGGPYNEQFF
TRBV29-1	TRBD2	few	TRBJ2-5	TGCAGCGTTGAGGGACTACCCGAGGGGGAGACCCAGTACTTC	CSVEGLPEGETQYF
TRBV5-1	.	few	TRBJ2-1	TGCGCCAGCAGCTTCTTGGCGGGGACCTACAATGAGCAGTTCTTC	CASSFLAGTYNEQFF
TRBV5-4	TRBD2	.	TRBJ2-1	TGCGCCAGCAGCCAAGAACCAGCGGGAGGAGAGCAGTTCTTC	CASSQEPAGGEQFF
TRBV7-9	TRBD2	few	TRBJ2-3	TGTGCCAGCAGCCGGGGAGAAGGGACTAGCGGGAGAATAGATACGCAGTATTTT	CASSRGEGTSGRIDTQYF
TRBV28	.	few	TRBJ2-5	TGTGCCAGCAGATCAGCCAGGGTGGGGGAGACCCAGTACTTC	CASRSARVGETQYF
TRBV10-3	.	few	TRBJ2-7	TGTGCCATCAGGGGGGGGACAGGTTCGTACGAGCAGTACTTC	CAIRGGTGSYEQYF
TRBV5-1	.	.	TRBJ2-5	TGCGCCAGCAGCCGACAAACGACAGAACTACGGGAGACCCAGTACTTC	CASSRQTTELRETQYF
TRBV11-3	.	few	TRBJ1-1	TGTGCCAGCAGCTCCGTATCGGGCACTGAAGCTTTCTTT	CASSSVSGTEAFF
TRBV7-9	.	.	TRBJ1-1	TGTGCCAGCAGCTTAGACGCAGGGTCGGGTGAAGCTTTCTTT	CASSLDAGSGEAFF